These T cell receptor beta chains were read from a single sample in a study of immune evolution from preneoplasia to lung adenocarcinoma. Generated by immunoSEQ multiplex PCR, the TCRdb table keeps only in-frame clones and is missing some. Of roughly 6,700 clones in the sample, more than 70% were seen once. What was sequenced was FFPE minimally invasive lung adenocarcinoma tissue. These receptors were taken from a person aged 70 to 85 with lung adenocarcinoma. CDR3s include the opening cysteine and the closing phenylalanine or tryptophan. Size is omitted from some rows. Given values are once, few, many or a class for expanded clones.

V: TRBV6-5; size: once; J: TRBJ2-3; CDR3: CASSRLLTDTQYF
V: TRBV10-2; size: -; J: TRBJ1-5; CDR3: CASSDPYSNQPQHF
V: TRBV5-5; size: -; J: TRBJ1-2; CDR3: CASSLRDTDGYTF
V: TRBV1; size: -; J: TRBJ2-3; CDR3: CTAEKTGEDTQYF
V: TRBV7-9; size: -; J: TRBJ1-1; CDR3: CASSLGSALNTEAFF
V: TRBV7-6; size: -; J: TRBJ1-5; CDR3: CASSPGTGGGQPQHF
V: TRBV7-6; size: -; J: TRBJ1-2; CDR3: CASSSDWAYGYTF
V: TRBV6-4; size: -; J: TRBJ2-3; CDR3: CASSDQGHVQYF
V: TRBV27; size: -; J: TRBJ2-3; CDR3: CASSLKGTRRDTQYF
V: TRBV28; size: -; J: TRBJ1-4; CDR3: CASSLPYGGEKLFF
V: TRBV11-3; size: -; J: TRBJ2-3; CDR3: CASSSGMAETDTQYF
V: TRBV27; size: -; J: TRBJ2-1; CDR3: CASSVAGRYNEQFF
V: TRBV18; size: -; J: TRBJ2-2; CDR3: CASSQPGQGNTGELFF
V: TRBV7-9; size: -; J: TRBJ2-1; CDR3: CASSAESTFF
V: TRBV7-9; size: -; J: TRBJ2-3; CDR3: CASSLDPPRGTDTQYF
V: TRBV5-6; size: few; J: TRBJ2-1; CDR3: CASSSPSDGRGGGDEQFF
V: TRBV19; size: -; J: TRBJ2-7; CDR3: CASSILRGPSYEQYF
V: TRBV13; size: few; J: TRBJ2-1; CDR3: CASSLMASGRNYEQFF
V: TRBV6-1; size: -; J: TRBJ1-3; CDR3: CASSGPAGGSGNTIYF
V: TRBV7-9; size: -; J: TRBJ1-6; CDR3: CASWEGHYNSPLHF
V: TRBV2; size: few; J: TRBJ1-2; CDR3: CASSEDRSLYGYTF
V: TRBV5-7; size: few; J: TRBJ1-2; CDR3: CASSLHLEGRYGYTF
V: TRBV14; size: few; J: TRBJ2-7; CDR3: CASSQDSGGSEQYF
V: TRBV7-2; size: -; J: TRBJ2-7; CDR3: CASSLSVFYEQYF
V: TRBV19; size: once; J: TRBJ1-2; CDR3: CASSSTTADNYGYTF
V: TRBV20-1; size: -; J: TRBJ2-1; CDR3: CSAELAGEQFF
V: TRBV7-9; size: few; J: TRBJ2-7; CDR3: CASSVRGQGVYEQYF
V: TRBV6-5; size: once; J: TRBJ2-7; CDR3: CASSPGGEQYF
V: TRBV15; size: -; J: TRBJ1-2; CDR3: CATSRAGTGPGYTF
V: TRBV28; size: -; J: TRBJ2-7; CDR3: CASSFRAPTYEQYF
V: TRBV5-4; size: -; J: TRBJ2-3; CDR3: CASSSPGVGTQYF
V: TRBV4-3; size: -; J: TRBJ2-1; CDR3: CASSQVITSRYNEQFF
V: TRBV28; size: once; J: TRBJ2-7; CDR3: CASSPPGQGASEQYF
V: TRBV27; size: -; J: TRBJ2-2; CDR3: CASRAGTAGSGELFF
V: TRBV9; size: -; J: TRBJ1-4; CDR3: CASSTFGEKLFF
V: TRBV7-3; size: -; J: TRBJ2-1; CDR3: CASSLGPFGDEQFF
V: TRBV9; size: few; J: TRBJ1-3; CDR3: CASSRSGNTIYF
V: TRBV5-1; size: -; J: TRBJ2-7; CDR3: CASRQVQSYEQYF